This TCR beta chain was sequenced in a study of T cells in Graves' hyperthyroidism and ophthalmopathy. Amplification targeted TCR beta CDR3 regions from RNA transcripts. Researchers ran a first-round RT-PCR on the TCR CDR3 using the HTBI primer set. TCRdb used MiXCR to reprocess the multiplex PCR reads, holding one entry per CDR3 protein. The sample has a few hundred thousand distinct CDR3 sequences, around 16% seen once; the top ten hold roughly 3.4%. Findings and caveats of the study: The authors' 13 V-J model separated ophthalmopathy from stable hyperthyroidism.

In the ophthalmopathy cohort, Clinical Activity Score was at least 3, NOSPECS grade at least 4, and duration under 3 months. Uncontrolled infection, other autoimmune disease, pregnancy or lactation barred patients from enrollment. This CDR3 is 18 amino acids long. Germline V CDR1 and CDR2: LNHNV, YYDKDF (reference sequence). V lost 0 bases to trimming and J lost 0 bases, with 15 bases between them. This clonotype was counted between two and nine times. Its specificity is unknown. V and J are TRBV15 and TRBJ1-5; D uncertain. This TCR came from a woman in her forties with Graves' ophthalmopathy. The sample was blood. CDR3: CATSRDRTARYSNQPQHF. The CDR3 DNA is TGTGCCACCAGCAGAGATCGGACGGCACGCTATAGCAATCAGCCCCAGCATTTT.